A selection of T cell receptor beta chains follows, all from one sample in a study of human T cells and chemical hapten exposure. TCRdb reprocessed the RACE reads via MiXCR and lists one record per CDR3 protein. The table shows some 180,000 distinct CDR3 sequences, with approximately 20% occurring only once. The specimen comprised whole blood, sampled in connection with sensitization to the hapten diphenylcyclopropenone (DPC). These receptors originate from a woman in her fifties or sixties with alopecia areata. Some clones in this sample may be carry-over from other donors' samples. CDR3s include the opening cysteine and the closing phenylalanine or tryptophan. Fields, in order: V gene, J gene, clone size, D gene, CDR3 protein, CDR3 DNA. D genes are given only for firm matches. Only part of the rows carry a size: once, few, many, or a class if the clone is expanded.

V: TRBV10-3
J: TRBJ2-1
size: -
D: -
CDR3: CASRGGGIINEQFF
DNA: TGTGCCTCCCGCGGGGGCGGGATCATCAATGAGCAGTTCTTC

V: TRBV11-2
J: TRBJ2-7
size: -
D: -
CDR3: CASSLDTSHSFYEQYF
DNA: TGTGCCAGTAGCTTAGATACTAGCCATTCCTTTTACGAGCAGTACTTC

V: TRBV10-3
J: TRBJ1-6
size: many
D: -
CDR3: CAISEIGGTGSPLHF
DNA: TGTGCCATCAGTGAAATAGGTGGAACGGGTTCACCCCTCCACTTT

V: TRBV5-8
J: TRBJ1-5
size: -
D: TRBD1
CDR3: CASSAGTGPTIQPQHF
DNA: TGTGCCAGCAGCGCCGGGACAGGGCCTACAATTCAGCCCCAGCATTTT

V: TRBV11-2
J: TRBJ2-1
size: few
D: -
CDR3: CASSHNEQFF
DNA: TGTGCCAGCAGTCACAATGAGCAGTTCTTC

V: TRBV5-5
J: TRBJ1-1
size: -
D: -
CDR3: CASSLKTQGTEAFF
DNA: TGTGCCAGCAGTTTGAAAACTCAAGGCACTGAAGCTTTCTTT

V: TRBV29-1
J: TRBJ2-5
size: -
D: TRBD1
CDR3: CSAQGAGETQYF
DNA: TGCAGCGCACAGGGGGCAGGGGAGACCCAGTACTTC

V: TRBV15
J: TRBJ1-3
size: -
D: -
CDR3: CATSGLRIDSIYF
DNA: TGTGCCACCAGCGGGTTACGTATAGATTCCATATATTTT

V: TRBV2
J: TRBJ1-2
size: -
D: -
CDR3: CASKGGAYGYTF
DNA: TGTGCCAGCAAGGGAGGTGCCTATGGCTACACCTTC

V: TRBV19
J: TRBJ2-7
size: few
D: TRBD1
CDR3: CASSKRTGDSSYEQYF
DNA: TGTGCCAGTAGTAAACGGACAGGGGACAGCTCCTACGAGCAGTACTTC

V: TRBV5-4
J: TRBJ2-1
size: few
D: TRBD1
CDR3: CASSWDRSSYNEQFF
DNA: TGTGCCAGCAGCTGGGACAGGAGCTCCTACAATGAGCAGTTCTTC

V: TRBV2
J: TRBJ2-7
size: -
D: -
CDR3: CASRASLGLSGYEQYF
DNA: TGTGCCAGCCGGGCTAGCTTAGGGCTGAGTGGATACGAGCAGTACTTC

V: TRBV3-1
J: TRBJ1-1
size: -
D: -
CDR3: CASSQDTRSGTFEAFF
DNA: TGTGCCAGCAGCCAAGATACTCGGTCAGGAACATTTGAAGCTTTCTTT

V: TRBV5-5
J: TRBJ2-5
size: few
D: -
CDR3: CASTPPQGKETQYF
DNA: TGTGCCAGCACCCCGCCCCAGGGGAAAGAGACCCAGTACTTC

V: TRBV11-2
J: TRBJ1-3
size: -
D: TRBD1
CDR3: CASSSLTGRYTIYF
DNA: TGTGCCAGCAGCTCCCTGACAGGGAGGTACACCATATATTTT

V: TRBV5-1
J: TRBJ2-1
size: few
D: TRBD1
CDR3: CASSPGTGASNEQFF
DNA: TGCGCCAGCAGCCCCGGGACAGGGGCCTCCAATGAGCAGTTCTTC

V: TRBV3-1
J: TRBJ1-1
size: -
D: -
CDR3: CASSQNSGNTEAFF
DNA: TGTGCCAGCAGCCAGAACTCAGGGAACACTGAAGCTTTCTTT

V: TRBV19
J: TRBJ1-2
size: -
D: -
CDR3: CASSIDSGRPHYGYTF
DNA: TGTGCCAGTAGTATAGACTCCGGACGGCCCCACTATGGCTACACCTTC

V: TRBV29-1
J: TRBJ1-2
size: -
D: -
CDR3: CSVVQGTPITNYGYTF
DNA: TGCAGCGTTGTACAGGGCACACCTATAACTAACTATGGCTACACCTTC

V: TRBV6-1
J: TRBJ1-1
size: few
D: -
CDR3: CASSATAVTEAFF
DNA: TGTGCCAGCAGTGCGACAGCTGTAACTGAAGCTTTCTTT

V: TRBV7-8
J: TRBJ2-7
size: -
D: TRBD2
CDR3: CASSLAQGLAYEQYF
DNA: TGTGCCAGCAGCTTAGCGCAGGGACTAGCCTACGAGCAGTACTTC

V: TRBV12-3/TRBV12-4
J: TRBJ1-5
size: once
D: -
CDR3: CASSSVGGNQPQHF
DNA: TGTGCCAGCAGTTCCGTGGGGGGCAATCAGCCCCAGCATTTT

V: TRBV20-1
J: TRBJ1-6
size: many
D: TRBD1
CDR3: CSAVEQRQGNSPLHF
DNA: TGCAGTGCGGTAGAGCAGAGACAGGGGAATTCACCCCTCCACTTT

V: TRBV7-3
J: TRBJ2-7
size: -
D: -
CDR3: CASSPTPTTGVLGEQYF
DNA: TGTGCCAGCAGCCCTACCCCCACGACAGGCGTCCTTGGCGAGCAGTACTTC

V: TRBV7-8
J: TRBJ1-6
size: many
D: -
CDR3: CASSSEQGRSDSPLHF
DNA: TGTGCCAGCAGCTCCGAACAGGGACGGTCGGATTCACCCCTCCACTTT

V: TRBV7-9
J: TRBJ1-6
size: once
D: -
CDR3: CASSLAGDYNSPLHF
DNA: TGTGCCAGCAGCTTGGCAGGGGATTATAATTCACCCCTCCACTTT

V: TRBV7-9
J: TRBJ1-2
size: -
D: -
CDR3: CASSLVGGPYYGYTF
DNA: TGTGCCAGCAGCTTAGTGGGGGGTCCCTACTATGGCTACACCTTC

V: TRBV28
J: TRBJ1-2
size: few
D: -
CDR3: CASSPAGYYGYTF
DNA: TGTGCCAGCAGCCCCGCCGGGTACTATGGCTACACCTTC

V: TRBV7-3
J: TRBJ2-3
size: few
D: TRBD2
CDR3: CASSLIPTDSGIQVAQYF
DNA: TGTGCCAGCAGCTTAATCCCGACTGATAGCGGGATACAGGTGGCGCAGTATTTT

V: TRBV5-1
J: TRBJ2-1
size: -
D: TRBD2
CDR3: CASSLGGTSGSYNEQFF
DNA: TGCGCCAGCAGCTTGGGGGGGACTAGCGGCTCCTACAATGAGCAGTTCTTC

V: TRBV20-1
J: TRBJ2-1
size: -
D: TRBD2
CDR3: CSAPGASGKGVNEQFF
DNA: TGCAGTGCCCCAGGCGCTAGCGGAAAAGGGGTAAATGAGCAGTTCTTC

V: TRBV20-1
J: TRBJ2-7
size: -
D: -
CDR3: CSAARDGDYEQYF
DNA: TGCAGTGCCGCCCGGGACGGGGACTACGAGCAGTACTTC

V: TRBV6-2/TRBV6-3
J: TRBJ1-1
size: many
D: -
CDR3: CASSYGGYTEAFF
DNA: TGTGCCAGCAGTTATGGGGGATACACTGAAGCTTTCTTT

V: TRBV29-1
J: TRBJ1-1
size: -
D: -
CDR3: CSVERAALGTEAFF
DNA: TGCAGCGTTGAAAGGGCAGCCCTCGGGACTGAAGCTTTCTTT

V: TRBV28
J: TRBJ2-3
size: -
D: TRBD1
CDR3: CAIGRTGTDTQYF
DNA: TGTGCCATAGGGCGGACAGGAACAGATACGCAGTATTTT

V: TRBV9
J: TRBJ2-1
size: few
D: TRBD2
CDR3: CASSVGIGGGVGDEQFF
DNA: TGTGCCAGCAGCGTAGGAATCGGCGGGGGGGTAGGGGATGAGCAGTTCTTC

V: TRBV2
J: TRBJ1-3
size: -
D: -
CDR3: CASTQAGNTIYF
DNA: TGTGCCAGCACACAGGCTGGAAACACCATATATTTT

V: TRBV18
J: TRBJ2-2
size: few
D: -
CDR3: CASSPLQGYANTGELFF
DNA: TGTGCCAGCTCACCCCTCCAGGGATACGCGAACACCGGGGAGCTGTTTTTT

V: TRBV7-3
J: TRBJ2-1
size: -
D: TRBD2
CDR3: CASSLMASGASSYNEQFF
DNA: TGTGCCAGCAGCTTAATGGCTAGCGGGGCGAGCTCCTACAATGAGCAGTTCTTC

V: TRBV27
J: TRBJ1-1
size: few
D: -
CDR3: CASSSIRGTEAFF
DNA: TGTGCCAGCAGTTCGATCCGGGGCACTGAAGCTTTCTTT

V: TRBV20-1
J: TRBJ1-1
size: few
D: TRBD1
CDR3: CSARETGLLTAFF
DNA: TGCAGTGCTAGAGAGACAGGGCTTTTGACAGCTTTCTTT

V: TRBV7-2
J: TRBJ2-7
size: -
D: TRBD2
CDR3: CASSSLAGGPYEQYF
DNA: TGTGCCAGCAGCTCACTAGCGGGAGGACCCTACGAGCAGTACTTC

V: TRBV7-2
J: TRBJ2-2
size: once
D: -
CDR3: CASSFSVNTGELFF
DNA: TGTGCCAGCAGCTTTAGCGTGAACACCGGGGAGCTGTTTTTT

V: TRBV5-4
J: TRBJ2-7
size: -
D: -
CDR3: CASSPQGRDSYEQYF
DNA: TGTGCCAGCAGCCCTCAGGGGCGGGACTCCTACGAGCAGTACTTC

V: TRBV12-3/TRBV12-4
J: TRBJ2-6
size: -
D: -
CDR3: CASSRDAGANVLTF
DNA: TGTGCCAGCAGCCGAGACGCTGGGGCCAACGTCCTGACTTTC

V: TRBV10-1
J: TRBJ2-3
size: -
D: -
CDR3: CASSESRTSFADTQYF
DNA: TGCGCCAGCAGTGAGTCTCGTACTAGCTTTGCAGATACGCAGTATTTT

V: TRBV6-5
J: TRBJ2-6
size: -
D: -
CDR3: CASSYNRKSSGANVLTF
DNA: TGTGCCAGCAGTTACAACAGAAAAAGCTCTGGGGCCAACGTCCTGACTTTC

V: TRBV3-1
J: TRBJ2-7
size: -
D: -
CDR3: CASSQVAGMYEQYF
DNA: TGTGCCAGCAGCCAAGTTGCGGGGATGTACGAGCAGTACTTC

V: TRBV5-1
J: TRBJ1-1
size: -
D: -
CDR3: CASSPVGQGQTEAFF
DNA: TGCGCCAGCAGCCCAGTGGGCCAGGGGCAGACTGAAGCTTTCTTT

V: TRBV24-1
J: TRBJ1-3
size: few
D: -
CDR3: CATSEQGSGNTIYF
DNA: TGTGCCACCAGTGAACAGGGATCCGGAAACACCATATATTTT

V: TRBV29-1
J: TRBJ2-1
size: few
D: TRBD2
CDR3: CSVLSGRGPSSYNEQFF
DNA: TGCAGCGTTTTAAGCGGGAGGGGACCGAGCTCCTACAATGAGCAGTTCTTC

V: TRBV20-1
J: TRBJ1-5
size: -
D: -
CDR3: CSATIGGIGQYSNQPQHF
DNA: TGCAGTGCTACGATCGGGGGCATCGGACAGTATAGCAATCAGCCCCAGCATTTT

V: TRBV6-2/TRBV6-3
J: TRBJ1-1
size: -
D: -
CDR3: CASSYSLLEAFF
DNA: TGTGCCAGCAGTTACTCGCTACTTGAAGCTTTCTTT

V: TRBV19
J: TRBJ2-5
size: -
D: TRBD2
CDR3: CASSIRGLAEETQYF
DNA: TGTGCCAGTAGTATCCGGGGACTAGCGGAAGAGACCCAGTACTTC

V: TRBV29-1
J: TRBJ2-7
size: many
D: TRBD1
CDR3: CSVAGQGARTSYEQYF
DNA: TGCAGCGTTGCCGGACAGGGGGCTCGGACGTCCTACGAGCAGTACTTC